One sample yielded the 7 T cell receptor beta chains listed below, sequenced in a study of PD-1 blockade in classical Hodgkin lymphoma. Assay: immunoSEQ multiplex PCR; the TCRdb copy retains only in-frame clones and omits some. The sample has fewer than 7,500 clones; about 76% are singletons. Exposure to brentuximab vedotin varied, and each patient had relapsed following autologous stem cell transplantation. Source: peripheral blood mononuclear cells (PBMCs), taken before the second cycle of nivolumab. The receptors derive from a human donor with classical Hodgkin lymphoma.

In DNA, the CDR3 is TGTGCCAGCAGTTATCATGGGGGAAACACTGAAGCTTTCTTT. It encodes CASSYHGGNTEAFF. J is TRBJ1-1 and V is TRBV28, with a weak D call TRBD1 (5 bases). Germline V gene sequence: CDR1 MDHEN, CDR2 SYDVKM. V dropped 4 bases and J dropped 2 bases, with 11 bases sitting between them. The CDR3 is 14 amino acids.

This clone was recorded once. V gene TRBV11-2 combines with J gene TRBJ2-7; no firm D call. The germline gives CDR1 SGHAT, CDR2 FQNNGV. The CDR3 consists of 13 residues. The germline V and J ends were trimmed by 6 bases and 5 bases, with 14 bases remaining between them. CDR3 in amino acids: CASSPWLTDEQYF. Here the CDR3 DNA reads TGTGCCAGCAGTCCGTGGCTGACGGACGAGCAGTACTTC.

The CDR3 loop is CASPICVQSRANVLTF. For the CDR3, the DNA is TGTGCCAGCCCTATATGCGTACAAAGTCGGGCCAACGTCCTGACTTTC. This chain links TRBV5-7 with TRBJ2-6; D gene ambiguous. TRBV5-7 is classed as an ORF, of uncertain function. V was pared by 7 bases and J by 5 bases, with 19 bases between. The CDR3 spans 16 residues.

This clone was observed a single time. J is TRBJ1-5 and V is TRBV11-2, with D maybe TRBD1 (6 bases). Per germline, CDR1 SGHAT and CDR2 FQNNGV. The V and J ends lost 5 bases and 7 bases respectively, with 15 bases between them. The CDR3 has 14 residues. The CDR3 nucleotides are TGTGCCAGCAGCGTAACGGCAGGGGAGCAGCCCCAGCATTTT. Protein product: CASSVTAGEQPQHF.

This clone was detected once. The CDR3 is CASSLTGGFEAFF. DNA for the CDR3: TGTGCCAGCAGTCTGACAGGGGGTTTCGAAGCTTTCTTT. V is TRBV28 and J is TRBJ1-1; 9 bases fit TRBD1. The length of the CDR3 is 13 residues. The V gene's germline CDR1 is MDHEN and CDR2 SYDVKM. V was pared by 5 bases and J by 8 bases, with 6 bases of the junction left unmatched.

The V and J genes are TRBV7-8 and TRBJ1-5; the match to TRBD1 covers 9 bases. The V and J ends lost 5 bases and 4 bases, in that order; junction bases with no gene match: 9. The CDR3 totals 16 residues. Germline lookup yields CDR1 SGHVS and CDR2 FQNEAQ. The CDR3 DNA follows: TGTGCCAGCAGCCCACGGACAGGGGCCCTAAATCAGCCCCAGCATTTT. Amino acids: CASSPRTGALNQPQHF.

The rearrangement joins TRBV4-1 to TRBJ1-1; the match to TRBD1 covers 8 bases. J was trimmed by 7 bases and V by 2 bases; bases with no gene match: 15. The CDR3 length is 17 residues. Germline CDR1 MGHRA, CDR2 YSYEKL. The CDR3 DNA is TGCGCCAGCAGCCAACCCCTGCCGGGCAGGGGGCAAGGTGAAGCTTTCTTT. Its translation is CASSQPLPGRGQGEAFF.